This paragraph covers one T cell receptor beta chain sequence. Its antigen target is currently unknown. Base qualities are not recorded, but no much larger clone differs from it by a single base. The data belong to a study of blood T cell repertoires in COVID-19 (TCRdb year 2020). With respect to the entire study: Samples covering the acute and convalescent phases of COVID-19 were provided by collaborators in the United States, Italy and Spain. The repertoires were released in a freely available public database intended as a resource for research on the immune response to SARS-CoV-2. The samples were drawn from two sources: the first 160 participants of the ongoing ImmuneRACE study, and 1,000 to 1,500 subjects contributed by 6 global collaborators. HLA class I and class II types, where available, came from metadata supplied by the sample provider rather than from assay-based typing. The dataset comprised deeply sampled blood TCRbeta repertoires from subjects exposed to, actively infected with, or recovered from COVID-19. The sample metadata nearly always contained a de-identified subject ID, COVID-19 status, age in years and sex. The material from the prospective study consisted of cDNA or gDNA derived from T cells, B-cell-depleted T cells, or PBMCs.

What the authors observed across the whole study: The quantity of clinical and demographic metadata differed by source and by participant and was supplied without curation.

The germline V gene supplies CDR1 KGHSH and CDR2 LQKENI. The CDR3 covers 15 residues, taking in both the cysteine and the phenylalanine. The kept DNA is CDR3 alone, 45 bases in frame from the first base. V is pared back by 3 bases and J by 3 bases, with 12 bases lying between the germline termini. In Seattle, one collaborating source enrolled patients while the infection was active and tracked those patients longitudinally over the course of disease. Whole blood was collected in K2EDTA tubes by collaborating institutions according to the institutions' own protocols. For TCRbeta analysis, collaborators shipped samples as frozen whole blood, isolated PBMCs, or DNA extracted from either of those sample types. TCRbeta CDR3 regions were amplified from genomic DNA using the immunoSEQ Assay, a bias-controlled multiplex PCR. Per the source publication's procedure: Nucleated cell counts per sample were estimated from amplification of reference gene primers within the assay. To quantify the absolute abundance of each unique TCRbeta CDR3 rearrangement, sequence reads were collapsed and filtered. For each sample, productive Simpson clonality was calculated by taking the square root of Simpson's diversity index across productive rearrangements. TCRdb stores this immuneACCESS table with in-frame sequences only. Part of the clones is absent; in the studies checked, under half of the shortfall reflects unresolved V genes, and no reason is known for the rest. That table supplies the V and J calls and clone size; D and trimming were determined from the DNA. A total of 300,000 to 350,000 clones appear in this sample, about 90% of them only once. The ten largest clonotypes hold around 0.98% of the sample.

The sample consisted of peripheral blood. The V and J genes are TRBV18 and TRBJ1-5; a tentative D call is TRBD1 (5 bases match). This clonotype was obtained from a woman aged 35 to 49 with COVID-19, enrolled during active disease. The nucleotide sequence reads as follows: TGTGCCAGCTCACCCCACAGGAATGACAATCAGCCCCAGCATTTT. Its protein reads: CASSPHRNDNQPQHF.